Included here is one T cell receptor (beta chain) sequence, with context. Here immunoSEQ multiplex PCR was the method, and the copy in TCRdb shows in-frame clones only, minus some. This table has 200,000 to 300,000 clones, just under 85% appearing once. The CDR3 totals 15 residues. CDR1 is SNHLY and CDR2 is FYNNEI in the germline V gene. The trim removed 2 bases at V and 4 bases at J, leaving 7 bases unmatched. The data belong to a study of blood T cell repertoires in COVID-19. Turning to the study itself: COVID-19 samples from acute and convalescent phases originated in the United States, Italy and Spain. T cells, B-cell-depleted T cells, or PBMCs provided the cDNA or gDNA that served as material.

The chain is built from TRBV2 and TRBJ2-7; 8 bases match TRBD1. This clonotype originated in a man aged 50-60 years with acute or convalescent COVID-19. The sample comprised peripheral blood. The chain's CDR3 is CASSEQVTGVYEQYF. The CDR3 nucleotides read TGTGCCAGCAGTGAACAAGTGACAGGGGTATACGAGCAGTACTTC.